This TCR beta chain was obtained from a study of PD-1 blockade in mismatch repair-deficient tumors. This table comes from immunoSEQ multiplex PCR, and its TCRdb copy is limited to in-frame clones, with some not included. The table lists about 120,000 clones, about nine tenths of them singletons, with 12% in the top ten. PCR or immunohistochemistry showed mismatch repair deficiency in every enrolled patient. TCRs were sequenced from three patients responding to pembrolizumab. Remarks on this clone: Antigen specificity is unknown.

Trimming took 8 bases from V and 5 from J, leaving 15 bases between them. The germline CDR1 and CDR2 sequences are MNHEY and SMNVEV (reference sequence). This CDR3 has 14 amino acids. Study-wide findings and caveats: Tumor-resident clones, often absent from pretreatment blood, expanded after pembrolizumab and then contracted.

This chain joins TRBV27 and TRBJ2-2; perhaps TRBD2 as D (7 bases). This receptor was taken from an adult with mismatch repair-deficient cancer. The sequencing used peripheral blood, collected 70 to 72 weeks after starting pembrolizumab. The DNA for the CDR3 is TGTGCCAGCCATAGGGAGGGGGGAACCGGGGAGCTGTTTTTT. This encodes CASHREGGTGELFF.